This TCR beta chain was sequenced during a study of shared clonotypes between healthy human individuals. Findings and limits, study-wide: In general, naive subsets displayed greater estimated richness than memory subsets did. Across several donors, naive CD4 shared about 5%, naive CD8 around 3.5%, memory CD4 more than 2%, memory CD8 0.4% to 0.5%.

V was pared by 2 bases and J by 5 bases, with 12 bases of the junction left unmatched. CDR1 MNHNS and CDR2 SASEGT come from the germline V gene. The CDR3 consists of 17 residues. Terminally differentiated effector memory CD45RA+ cells were excluded by CCR7 positive selection of CD45RO-negative cells. Participating donors were healthy, HIV-negative adults free of recent acute infections or vaccinations. Nashville, Tennessee was home to all donors, each a Caucasian adult. Concerning this clone: The antigen remains unidentified.

TCRdb keeps only in-frame clones here, not all; method: immunoSEQ multiplex PCR. Among some 1,900,000 clones, approximately 95% were seen once, and the ten largest hold roughly 1%. The gene calls are TRBV6-1 and TRBJ2-1; TRBD2 agrees at 7 bases. The clonotype was recovered from a man younger than 35 in good health. Sequencing was carried out using naive CD8+ T cells sorted from blood. The CDR3 protein is CASSESIGRAVDNEQFF. CDR3 nucleotide sequence: TGTGCCAGCAGTGAATCGATAGGGAGGGCGGTGGACAATGAGCAGTTCTTC.